This TCR beta chain emerged from a study of vaccination and CD4 T cells after COVID-19. On the study more broadly: In culture, cells were exposed to overlapping spike peptides from SARS-CoV-2, HCoV-NL63, HCoV-OC43 and HCoV-229E.

Treatment of the sample: roughly nine-day PBMC culture with coronavirus spike peptide pools or control peptides (ViraFEST assay). As regards this clonotype: Antigen unknown.

Scientists ran DNA taken from cultured CD4+ T cells through the Oncomine TCR Beta short-read assay for sequencing. Investigators obtained genomic DNA by extraction from cultured CD4+ T cells. TCRdb used MiXCR to reprocess the PCR reads, holding one entry per CDR3 protein. The sample comprises about 18,000 distinct CDR3 sequences, about 50% of which are singletons, and roughly 7.9% rests with the top ten. The sample comprised CD4+ T cells from blood, cultured in vitro. The clonotype originates from a human donor who had recovered from COVID-19.

The CDR3 DNA sequence: TGTGCCAGTAGTTTCGGGGACTATGGCTACACCTTC. Its translation is CASSFGDYGYTF. This chain joins TRBV19 and TRBJ1-2; D not resolved. Germline lookup yields CDR1 LNHDA and CDR2 SQIVND (reference sequence). The CDR3 runs to 12 residues. V was pared by 5 bases and J by 3 bases, with 7 bases between. The full variable domain, its missing parts supplied by reference TRBV19 and TRBJ1-2, is DGGITQSPKYLFRKEGQNVTLSCEQNLNHDAMYWYRQDPGQGLRLIYYSQIVNDFQKGDIAEGYSVSREKKESFPLTVTSAQKNPTAFYLCASSFGDYGYTFGSGTRLTVV.